This is a list of T cell receptor beta chains from one sample in a study of blood T cell repertoires in COVID-19. Produced via immunoSEQ multiplex PCR; TCRdb's table is partial and in-frame only. The repertoire holds some 11,000 clones, with about three quarters as singletons. The sample comprised peripheral blood. The receptor source for this set is a human donor in a cohort sampled during active COVID-19. CDR3s include the opening cysteine and the closing phenylalanine or tryptophan.

CDR3 length	J gene	V gene	CDR3 protein
15	TRBJ1-4	TRBV6-1	CASSDGTGVDEKLFF
14	TRBJ1-2	TRBV19	CASSIRQPSYGYTF
14	TRBJ2-7	TRBV7-2	CASSLGGTYYEQYF
16	TRBJ2-7	TRBV6-5	CASSYSTWGPPTEQYF
14	TRBJ2-2	TRBV4-3	CASSEDSNTGELFF
13	TRBJ1-2	TRBV28	CASSYSTGHGYTF
14	TRBJ2-7	TRBV5-5	CASSLAGGPYEQYF
13	TRBJ2-7	TRBV7-2	CASSGTATYEQYF
15	TRBJ2-7	TRBV30	CAWSFGQGALHEQYF
14	TRBJ2-1	TRBV10-1	CASSEKIGGHEQFF
15	TRBJ2-2	TRBV25-1	CASRQDRGVTGELFF
15	TRBJ2-7	TRBV23-1	CASSQGEIGGNEQYF
16	TRBJ1-6	TRBV4-2	CASSQEAGRDNSPLHF
17	TRBJ2-3	TRBV24-1	CATSDLLRQGGTDTQYF
13	TRBJ1-2	TRBV3-1/TRBV3-2	CASSQDLGRGYTF
15	TRBJ2-3	TRBV11-3	CASSFSGGAWDTQYF
18	TRBJ2-1	TRBV6-4	CASIPPGTSGATYNEQFF
17	TRBJ2-2	TRBV5-5	CASSFSLAGRGTGELFF
15	TRBJ2-3	TRBV6-5	CASSYSETTTDTQYF
18	TRBJ2-7	TRBV4-1	CASSQAPARTGFSYEQYF
15	TRBJ2-5	TRBV5-1	CASSAGLTKPETQYF
14	TRBJ2-3	TRBV9	CASSPGQTTDTQYF
13	TRBJ2-7	TRBV6-6	CASSSGGLYEQYF
13	TRBJ2-1	TRBV11-3	CASSQGTYNEQFF
14	TRBJ1-1	TRBV24-1	CATSDGQGGTEAFF
15	TRBJ1-5	TRBV7-9	CASSLGQGAGQPQHF
14	TRBJ2-7	TRBV5-5	CASSLLAGGWEQYF
14	TRBJ2-3	TRBV27	CASSLGLAGYTQYF
15	TRBJ2-7	TRBV4-1	CASSQAGFYSYEQYF
14	TRBJ2-7	TRBV6-5	CASRGQGAGYEQYF
16	TRBJ2-4	TRBV2	CASSEREAAAKNIQYF
13	TRBJ1-1	TRBV18	CASSRQGNTEAFF
16	TRBJ1-6	TRBV9	CASSPQTGGYNSPLHF
17	TRBJ2-5	TRBV27	CASSPFGSGRRGETQYF
15	TRBJ1-6	TRBV7-8	CASSPKQGDNSPLHF
13	TRBJ2-7	TRBV6-2/TRBV6-3	CASSPARRSEQYF
13	TRBJ2-3	TRBV29-1	CSVEKGGTDTQYF
14	TRBJ2-3	TRBV5-4	CASSLISRTDTQYF
14	TRBJ2-7	TRBV7-7	CASSSKGWSYEQYF
15	TRBJ2-1	TRBV11-2	CASSLGLSSYNEQFF
14	TRBJ2-7	TRBV29-1	CSVEDTGGPYEQYF
14	TRBJ1-6	TRBV6-6	CASSIGGADSPLHF
13	TRBJ2-7	TRBV27	CASSLYGSYEQYF
15	TRBJ2-7	TRBV3-1/TRBV3-2	CASSQVSSGFYEQYF
15	TRBJ1-5	TRBV18	CASSPTGNSNQPQHF
17	TRBJ2-2	TRBV5-1	CASSQKTSGGNTGELFF
14	TRBJ2-3	TRBV27	CASSHRGFGDTQYF
12	TRBJ2-5	TRBV29-1	CSGLGERETQYF
14	TRBJ2-7	TRBV5-1	CASSSGQGDYEQYF
11	TRBJ2-7	TRBV11-2	CASSFLFEQYF
15	TRBJ2-6	TRBV3-1/TRBV3-2	CASSQDLSGANVLTF
15	TRBJ2-7	TRBV7-2	CASSFRQRSSYEQYF
16	TRBJ2-7	TRBV4-3	CASSQDPVPGTYEQYF
15	TRBJ1-5	TRBV18	CASSPGPGGYQPQHF
14	TRBJ1-5	TRBV7-9	CASSHTGRGQPQHF
14	TRBJ2-7	TRBV28	CASSRQGARNEQYF
16	TRBJ1-5	TRBV28	CASKNAGQASNQPQHF
12	TRBJ1-2	TRBV2	CASSRGNYGYTF